One sample yielded the 17 T cell receptor beta chains listed below, sequenced in a study of identical twins. TCRdb itself ran the 5' RACE reads through MiXCR, one entry per CDR3 protein. Of hundreds of thousands of distinct CDR3 sequences listed, 9% to 15% are singletons. The same sample was also used in a study of yellow fever vaccine responses in identical twins.

What was sequenced was CD8+ T cells sorted from blood. The receptor set was obtained from a woman between 18 and 30 years old in good health.

V is TRBV5-5 and J is TRBJ2-2, with 13 bases matching TRBD2. The junction had 5 bases not matched to a gene; V was cut back by 5 bases and J by 4 bases. This CDR3 comprises 16 residues. Germline V gene lookup returns CDR1 SGHKS and CDR2 YYEKEE (reference sequence). The CDR3 spells CASSITSGGATGELFF. CDR3 nucleotides: TGTGCCAGCAGTATCACTAGCGGGGGGGCCACCGGGGAGCTGTTTTTT.

In its sample, this clonotype was seen a few times. This rearrangement joins TRBV15 to TRBJ2-7, with 8 bases identical to TRBD2. The V gene end was trimmed by 3 bases and the J gene end by 3 bases; junction bases not matched to a gene: 4. Germline V gene lookup returns CDR1 LNHNV and CDR2 YYDKDF (reference sequence). CDR3 length: 14 residues. The CDR3 reads CATSSAGGLYEQYV. The CDR3 bases are TGTGCCACCAGCAGTGCGGGGGGCCTCTACGAGCAGTACGTC.

The V call is TRBV11-1, the J call TRBJ2-7; TRBD1 aligns across 11 bases. Losses at the gene ends were 4 bases for V and 1 base for J; bases not matched to a gene: 12. Germline V gene data show CDR1 as SGHAT and CDR2 as FQDESV (reference sequence). The CDR3 is 18 residues long. CDR3 in DNA: TGTGCCAGCAGCTCCACTGGGGGAGGGACAGGGGGATCCTACGAGCAGTACTTC. Amino acids: CASSSTGGGTGGSYEQYF. The full variable domain, its missing parts supplied by reference TRBV11-1 and TRBJ2-7, is EAEVAQSPRYKITEKSQAVAFWCDPISGHATLYWYRQILGQGPELLVQFQDESVVDDSQLPKDRFSAERLKGVDSTLKIQPAELGDSAMYLCASSSTGGGTGGSYEQYFGPGTRLTVT.

This clonotype was seen only a few times. V gene TRBV6-4 combines with J gene TRBJ2-1; D tentatively reads TRBD1 or TRBD2 (7 bases each). This CDR3 spans 13 amino acids. Germline V gene sequence: CDR1 MRHNA, CDR2 SNTAGT. V shed 5 bases and J shed 5 bases, with 10 bases lying between them. The chain's CDR3 is CASSQGGHNEQFF. The CDR3 nucleotides are TGTGCCAGCAGTCAGGGGGGGCACAATGAGCAGTTCTTC.

In its sample, this clonotype was seen many times. The gene calls are TRBV6-5 and TRBJ1-1; TRBD1 might be the D (5 bases). V lost 0 bases, J lost 8 bases, and 13 bases lay in between. CDR1 and CDR2 from the germline V gene are MNHEY and SVGAGI. This CDR3 is 14 amino acids long. The DNA for the CDR3 is TGTGCCAGCAGTTACTCTTTGCAGGGCGGGGAAGCTTTCTTT. Translated, it gives CASSYSLQGGEAFF.

This clonotype was found once. Given a much more abundant clone one base away, this may be a read error. The chain is built from TRBV13 and TRBJ2-2, with 11 bases aligning to TRBD2. CDR1 is PRHDT and CDR2 is FYEKMQ in the germline V gene (reference sequence). The CDR3 runs 17 residues. This chain's CDR3 is CAISRRLSGGAAGELFF. The CDR3 DNA sequence: TGTGCCATCAGCCGGCGGCTTAGCGGGGGGGCCGCCGGGGAGCTGTTTTTT. The full variable domain, in which reference TRBV13 and TRBJ2-2 provide the parts outside the CDR3, is AAGVIQSPRHLIKEKRETATLKCYPIPRHDTVYWYQQGPGQDPQFLISFYEKMQSDKGSIPDRFSAQQFSDYHSELNMSSLELGDSALYFCAISRRLSGGAAGELFFGEGSRLTVL.

This clonotype has a handful of counts. The V and J genes are TRBV6-5 and TRBJ2-3; no clear D. This CDR3 comprises 17 residues. Germline CDR1 reads MNHEY; CDR2 reads SVGAGI. The germline V and J ends were trimmed by 0 bases and 0 bases, with 13 bases remaining between them. The CDR3 loop reads CASSYSIVVLSTDTQYF. In nucleotides, the CDR3 is TGTGCCAGCAGTTACTCGATAGTGGTATTGAGCACAGATACGCAGTATTTT.

This chain links TRBV6-6 with TRBJ1-1; D unresolved. The CDR3 loop spans 13 amino acids. Trimming took 6 bases from V and 2 from J, leaving 10 bases between them. Germline CDR1 and CDR2: MNHNY and SVGAGI (reference sequence). The CDR3 region is CASSHGLNTEAFF. CDR3 coding DNA: TGTGCCAGCAGCCACGGACTCAACACTGAAGCTTTCTTT.

Only a few counts were recorded for this clonotype. The chain is built from TRBV5-1 and TRBJ2-7; no clear D. The V end lost 3 bases, the J end lost 3 bases, and 7 bases lay between the germline ends. This CDR3 region has 12 residues. The V gene's germline CDR1 is SGHRS and CDR2 YFSETQ. The CDR3 here is CASSSSHYEQYF. The CDR3, as DNA: TGCGCCAGCAGCTCCTCGCACTACGAGCAGTACTTC. Drawing the rest from reference TRBV5-1 and TRBJ2-7, the complete variable domain is KAGVTQTPRYLIKTRGQQVTLSCSPISGHRSVSWYQQTPGQGLQFLFEYFSETQRNKGNFPGRFSGRQFSNSRSEMNVSTLELGDSALYLCASSSSHYEQYFGPGTRLTVT.

The V call is TRBV20-1, the J call TRBJ2-1, with 7 nucleotides matching TRBD1. From germline, CDR1 is DFQATT and CDR2 SNEGSKA (reference sequence). Trimming took 6 bases from V and 3 from J; bases not matched to a gene: 5. The CDR3 length is 13 residues. The CDR3, as DNA: TGCAGTGCAAGACAGGGAAACTACAATGAGCAGTTCTTC. The encoded protein is CSARQGNYNEQFF.

To note about this clonotype: A clone one base away is much larger, so this may be a read error. The chain has TRBV6-2 or TRBV6-3 and TRBJ2-5; TRBD2 is a possible D gene (6 bases). The CDR3 is 16 residues long. From germline, CDR1 is MNHEY and CDR2 SVGEGT. CDR3 DNA: TGTGCCAGCAGTTACTCCCGTACGGGGGAAGGAGAGACCGAGTACTTC. It codes for CASSYSRTGEGETEYF.

This clonotype was observed a few times. The V gene is TRBV15, the J gene TRBJ1-1, with a weak D call TRBD1 (5 bases). The length of the CDR3 is 15 residues. V lost 5 bases and J 1 base, leaving 14 bases between the germline ends. CDR1 and CDR2 from the germline V gene are LNHNV and YYDKDF (reference sequence). CDR3 nucleotides: TGTGCCACCAGCTCGGGGAGGGGCGAGAACACTGAAGCTTTCTTT. Its translation: CATSSGRGENTEAFF.

The CDR3 DNA follows: TGTGCCATCAGTGAGTCCCGGGGAGGAACCGGGGAGCTGTTTTTT. Translating it yields CAISESRGGTGELFF. The genes are TRBV10-3 and TRBJ2-2; D may be TRBD2 (6 bases). V dropped 0 bases and J dropped 5 bases, with 10 bases sitting between them. CDR3 length: 15 residues. Germline values: CDR1 ENHRY, CDR2 SYGVKD.

This clonotype occurred a few times. The rearrangement uses TRBV4-1 and TRBJ1-1; D not resolved. There are 16 residues in the CDR3. Germline V gene lookup returns CDR1 MGHRA and CDR2 YSYEKL. The V end was cut by 1 base, the J end by 5 bases, with 17 bases between. CDR3 bases: TGCGCCAGCAGCCAAGGGAGGGTCTCTATGGGTACTGAAGCTTTCTTT. It specifies CASSQGRVSMGTEAFF.

This clonotype was counted only a few times. The rearrangement uses TRBV6-1 and TRBJ2-7; 12 bases agree with TRBD1. The CDR3 runs 15 residues. Unmatched junction bases numbered 9, after V lost 7 bases and J lost 5 bases. Germline V CDR1 and CDR2: MNHNS, SASEGT. This CDR3 reads CASIHPGTGGDEQYV. The CDR3, as DNA: TGTGCCAGCATACACCCCGGGACAGGGGGCGACGAGCAGTACGTC.

The chain has TRBV5-1 and TRBJ2-7; 9 bases map to TRBD2. In germline, CDR1 is SGHRS, CDR2 YFSETQ. The CDR3 runs to 16 residues. V dropped 4 bases and J dropped 4; count of bases not matched to a gene: 12. The CDR3 nucleotides are TGCGCCAGCAGCCCCGATAGCGGGAGCCCGATTTACGAGCAGTACTTC. It codes for CASSPDSGSPIYEQYF. The full variable domain, completed using reference TRBV5-1 and TRBJ2-7, is KAGVTQTPRYLIKTRGQQVTLSCSPISGHRSVSWYQQTPGQGLQFLFEYFSETQRNKGNFPGRFSGRQFSNSRSEMNVSTLELGDSALYLCASSPDSGSPIYEQYFGPGTRLTVT.

This clonotype appeared many times. The chain recombines TRBV2 with TRBJ2-2; no firm D call. Germline CDR1 is SNHLY and CDR2 is FYNNEI. CDR3 size: 13 residues. Trimming stripped 4 bases from V and 0 bases from J, with 3 bases between. CDR3: CASSASNTGELFF. The DNA for the CDR3 is TGTGCCAGCAGTGCTTCGAACACCGGGGAGCTGTTTTTT.